This T cell receptor (beta chain) was observed in a study of vaccination and CD4 T cells after COVID-19. The germline V and J ends were trimmed by 3 bases and 3 bases, with 9 bases remaining between them. The CDR3 runs to 14 residues. Cultured CD4+ T cell DNA underwent sequencing with the Oncomine TCR Beta short-read assay. Each CDR3 protein is one row after TCRdb ran MiXCR on the PCR reads. The sample consists of about 20,000 distinct CDR3 sequences, around 52% of them appearing once. Notes on this clonotype: What it binds is unknown.

Treatment denoted: approximately nine-day PBMC culture with coronavirus spike peptide pools or control peptides (ViraFEST assay). The origin of this receptor is a human donor who had recovered from COVID-19. The sample was CD4+ T cells from blood, cultured in vitro. The chain joins TRBV12-3 or TRBV12-4 to TRBJ2-1; a possible D gene is TRBD2 (5 bases). The CDR3 DNA sequence: TGTGCCAGCAGTTTGTCCCGGGGCTACAATGAGCAGTTCTTC. It specifies CASSLSRGYNEQFF.